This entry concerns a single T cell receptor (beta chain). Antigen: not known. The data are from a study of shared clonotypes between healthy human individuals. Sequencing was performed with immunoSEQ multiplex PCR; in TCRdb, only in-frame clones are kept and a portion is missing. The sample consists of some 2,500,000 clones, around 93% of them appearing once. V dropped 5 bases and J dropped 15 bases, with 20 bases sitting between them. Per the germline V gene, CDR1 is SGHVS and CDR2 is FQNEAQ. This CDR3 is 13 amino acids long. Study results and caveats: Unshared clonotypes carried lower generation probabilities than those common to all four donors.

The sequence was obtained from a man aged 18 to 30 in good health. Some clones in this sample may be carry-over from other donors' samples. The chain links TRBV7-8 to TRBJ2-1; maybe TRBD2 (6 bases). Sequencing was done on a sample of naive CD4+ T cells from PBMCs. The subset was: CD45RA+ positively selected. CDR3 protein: CASSATEGTLTFF. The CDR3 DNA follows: TGTGCCAGCAGCGCCACGGAGGGGACTTTAACGTTCTTC.